These 10 T cell receptor beta chains came from one sample sequenced in a study of blood T cell repertoires in COVID-19. Only in-frame clones appear in the TCRdb table, and some are missing; sequencing was by immunoSEQ multiplex PCR. The data contain about 34,000 clones, about 90% of them singletons. The sequencing sample was made of peripheral blood. Every receptor here comes from a man at least 80 years old with acute or convalescent COVID-19.

Here the CDR3 reads CATSPGGSNTGELFF. The CDR3 nucleotides are TGTGCCACCAGTCCCGGGGGATCAAACACCGGGGAGCTGTTTTTT. The chain recombines TRBV24-1 with TRBJ2-2; tentatively, D is TRBD2 (6 bases). CDR1 is KGHDR, CDR2 SFDVKD, per germline. The CDR3 covers 15 residues. Trimming cost V 6 bases and J 2 bases, with 12 bases left between them.

This chain links TRBV28 with TRBJ2-1; D possibly corresponds to TRBD2 (6 bases). The CDR3 extends over 16 amino acids. With 4 bases removed from V and 6 bases from J, the gap between germline ends came to 19 bases. The germline CDR1 and CDR2 sequences are MDHEN and SYDVKM. The CDR3: CASSSLGWGVVNEQFF. Written as DNA, the CDR3 is TGTGCCAGCAGTTCACTAGGATGGGGGGTGGTCAATGAGCAGTTCTTC.

The chain is built from TRBV19 and TRBJ1-2, with 10 bases lining up with TRBD1. The CDR3 totals 15 residues. Germline CDR1 reads LNHDA; CDR2 reads SQIVND (reference sequence). V shed 4 bases and J 7 bases; nucleotides not matched to a gene: 9. This chain's CDR3 is CASSTTTGGYGGYTF. CDR3 sequence (DNA): TGTGCCAGTAGTACCACGACAGGGGGCTACGGTGGCTACACCTTC.

The genes are TRBV2 and TRBJ2-5; D perhaps matches TRBD2 (6 bases). Germline-derived CDR1 and CDR2 are SNHLY and FYNNEI. The V end lost 7 bases, the J end lost 4 bases, and 16 bases lay between the germline ends. This CDR3 comprises 14 residues. The CDR3 DNA is TGTGCCAGCAACCCTAGCGCGGGTAGAGAGACCCAGTACTTC. This sequence encodes CASNPSAGRETQYF.

The V call is TRBV7-2, the J call TRBJ1-2; 9 nucleotides agree with TRBD1. The length of the CDR3 is 16 residues. Per the germline V gene, CDR1 is SGHTA and CDR2 is FQGNSA. With 4 bases clipped from V and 1 base from J, the junction kept 7 bases outside the gene matches. This CDR3 reads CASSSQQGAINYGYTF. The CDR3 DNA sequence: TGTGCCAGCAGCTCGCAACAGGGGGCTATTAACTATGGCTACACCTTC. Full variable domain (remainder filled in from reference TRBV7-2 and TRBJ1-2): GAGVSQSPSNKVTEKGKDVELRCDPISGHTALYWYRQSLGQGLEFLIYFQGNSAPDKSGLPSDRFSAERTGGSVSTLTIQRTQQEDSAVYLCASSSQQGAINYGYTFGSGTRLTVV.

Here the CDR3 reads CASSQVDMGFSSYEQYF. As DNA, the CDR3 is TGCGCCAGCAGCCAGGTCGACATGGGTTTTAGTTCCTACGAGCAGTACTTC. V and J are TRBV4-1 and TRBJ2-7, with D uncertain. V lost 3 bases and J 1 base, leaving 19 bases between the germline ends. Per the germline V gene, CDR1 is MGHRA and CDR2 is YSYEKL. The CDR3 spans 17 residues.

In regard to this clone: Compared with germline, one end of the junction differs, possibly owing to a read error. The V gene is TRBV6-1, the J gene TRBJ2-1; 8 bases are shared with TRBD1. The germline CDR1 and CDR2 sequences are MNHNS and SASEGT. The CDR3 is 15 residues long. This CDR3 reads CASSEGQGILNEQFF. The CDR3 nucleotides are TGTGCCAGCAGCGAAGGACAGGGAATCCTCAATGAGCAGTTCTTC.

V is TRBV29-1 and J is TRBJ2-3; D ambiguous. CDR1 is SQVTM, CDR2 ANQGSEA, per germline. This CDR3 is 13 amino acids long. Trimming left V 3 bases short and J 3 bases short, with 10 bases between. CDR3 loop: CSVDSDGTDTQYF. The CDR3 region has the DNA TGCAGCGTTGACTCAGACGGGACAGATACGCAGTATTTT.

The CDR3 sequence: CASSLGPNEKLFF. CDR3 DNA: TGTGCCAGCAGCTTAGGGCCTAATGAAAAACTGTTTTTT. The chain uses TRBV7-2 and TRBJ1-4; unclear D gene. The CDR3 extends over 13 amino acids. The germline gives CDR1 SGHTA, CDR2 FQGNSA. V lost 1 base and J lost 3, with 3 bases in between.

This rearrangement joins TRBV7-9 to TRBJ2-2, with 7 bases aligning to TRBD2. Trimming took 2 bases from V and 3 from J; bases not matched to a gene: 3. CDR3 length equals 15 residues. Germline V gene lookup returns CDR1 SEHNR and CDR2 FQNEAQ (reference sequence). In DNA form, the CDR3 reads TGTGCCAGCAGCTTAATAGCGGGCGACACCGGGGAGCTGTTTTTT. Translated, it gives CASSLIAGDTGELFF. Supplemented by reference TRBV7-9 and TRBJ2-2, the full variable domain reads DTGVSQNPRHKITKRGQNVTFRCDPISEHNRLYWYRQTLGQGPEFLTYFQNEAQLEKSRLLSDRFSAERPKGSFSTLEIQRTEQGDSAMYLCASSLIAGDTGELFFGEGSRLTVL.